This T cell receptor (beta chain) was captured by sequencing in a study of T cells in Graves' hyperthyroidism and ophthalmopathy. RNA transcripts gave rise to amplified TCR beta CDR3 regions. In the first-round RT-PCR of the TCR CDR3, the HTBI primer set was used. A single record per CDR3 protein comes from TCRdb applying MiXCR to the multiplex PCR reads. This sample carries some 500,000 distinct CDR3 sequences, around 15% of them seen once, and the ten largest clones take less than 20%. In regard to this clonotype: Its target is not known.

CDR3 length: 14 amino acids. From germline, CDR1 is LNHDA and CDR2 SQIVND (reference sequence). Trimming removed 5 bases at V and 5 bases at J, with 15 bases between. Study-level findings and limits: The model anticipated ophthalmopathy a median about six months pre-onset. In blood, most of the thyroid clonotypes expanded above 0.001 were also present.

These patients, aged 18 to 65, had recently diagnosed hyperthyroidism lasting under 2 months. PBMCs stemmed from under 11 ml fresh peripheral blood. Sequenced sample: blood. The origin of this receptor is a woman between 18 and 29 years old with Graves' hyperthyroidism. The chain uses TRBV19 and TRBJ1-1, with D possibly TRBD1 on 5 matching bases. The CDR3 sequence is CASSPRGGVTEAFF. CDR3 DNA sequence: TGTGCCAGTAGTCCCCGGGGGGGGGTTACTGAAGCTTTCTTT.